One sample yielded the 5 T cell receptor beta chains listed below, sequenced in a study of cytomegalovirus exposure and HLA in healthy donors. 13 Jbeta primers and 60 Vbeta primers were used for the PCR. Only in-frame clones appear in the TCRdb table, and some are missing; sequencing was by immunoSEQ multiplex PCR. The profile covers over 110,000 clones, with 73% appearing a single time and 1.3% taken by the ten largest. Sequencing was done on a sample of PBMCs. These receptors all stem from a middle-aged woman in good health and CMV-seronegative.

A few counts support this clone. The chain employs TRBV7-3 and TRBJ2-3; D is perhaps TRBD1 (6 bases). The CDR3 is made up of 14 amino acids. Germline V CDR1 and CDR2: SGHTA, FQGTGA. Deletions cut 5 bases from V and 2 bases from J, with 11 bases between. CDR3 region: CASSQGSVTDTQYF. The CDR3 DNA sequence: TGTGCCAGCAGCCAGGGGTCCGTCACAGATACGCAGTATTTT.

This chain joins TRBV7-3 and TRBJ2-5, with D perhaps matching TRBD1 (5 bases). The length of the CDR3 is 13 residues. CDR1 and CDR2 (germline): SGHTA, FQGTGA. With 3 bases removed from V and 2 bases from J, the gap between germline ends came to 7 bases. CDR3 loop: CASSLTVQETQYF. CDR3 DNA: TGTGCCAGCAGCTTGACAGTTCAAGAGACCCAGTACTTC.

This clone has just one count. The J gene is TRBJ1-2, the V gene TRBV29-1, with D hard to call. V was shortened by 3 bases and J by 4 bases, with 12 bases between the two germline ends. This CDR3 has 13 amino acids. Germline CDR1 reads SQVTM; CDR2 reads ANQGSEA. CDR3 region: CSVDVHLGYGYTF. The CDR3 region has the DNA TGCAGCGTTGATGTACACCTAGGCTATGGCTACACCTTC.

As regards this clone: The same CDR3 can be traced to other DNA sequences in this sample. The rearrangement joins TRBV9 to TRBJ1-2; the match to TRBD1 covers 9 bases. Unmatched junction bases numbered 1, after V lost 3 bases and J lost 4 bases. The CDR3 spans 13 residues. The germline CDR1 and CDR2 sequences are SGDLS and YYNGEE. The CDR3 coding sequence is TGTGCCAGCAGCGGGACAGGGGCCTATGGCTACACCTTC. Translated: CASSGTGAYGYTF.

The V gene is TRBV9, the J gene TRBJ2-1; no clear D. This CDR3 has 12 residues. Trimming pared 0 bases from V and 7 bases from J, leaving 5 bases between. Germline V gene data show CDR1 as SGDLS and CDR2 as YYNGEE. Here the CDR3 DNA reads TGTGCCAGCAGCGTAGTTCAGAATGAGCAGTTCTTC. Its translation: CASSVVQNEQFF.